The 21 T cell receptor beta chains given below trace back to one sample, sequenced in a study of T cell responses to AZD1222 COVID-19 vaccine. Method: immunoSEQ multiplex PCR; TCRdb's copy keeps in-frame clones and lacks some. The sample consists of roughly 120,000 clones, 87% of them appearing once. Sample: peripheral blood, taken 28 days after the second AZD1222 dose. The receptor source for this set is an adult who received the AZD1222 COVID-19 vaccine.

V and J are TRBV4-2 and TRBJ1-1; D remains ambiguous. CDR3 length: 12 amino acids. Germline lookup yields CDR1 LGHNA and CDR2 YNFKEQ. V dropped 1 base and J dropped 7 bases, with 7 bases sitting between them. The CDR3 sequence is CASSQVGGEAFF. The CDR3 DNA is TGTGCCAGCAGCCAAGTAGGTGGTGAAGCTTTCTTT.

The V call is TRBV5-3, the J call TRBJ1-4; D is possibly TRBD1 (6 bases). TRBV5-3 is classed as an ORF, of uncertain function. The CDR3 has 14 residues. V shed 0 bases and J shed 13 bases, with 16 bases lying between them. Here the CDR3 reads CARSLDGTTPLLFF. In DNA, the CDR3 is TGTGCCAGAAGCTTGGACGGGACAACGCCTTTACTGTTTTTT.

There are a few counts of this clone. This chain connects TRBV7-2 to TRBJ1-6, with D possibly matching TRBD1 (5 bases). Between the trimmed V and J ends, which lost 1 base and 14 bases, there was a span of 12 bases. The germline gives CDR1 SGHTA, CDR2 FQGNSA. This CDR3 region has 13 residues. The CDR3 here is CASSLGDLRSLHF. The CDR3 bases are TGTGCCAGCAGCTTAGGGGACCTCCGGTCCCTCCACTTT.

The chain is built from TRBV29-1 and TRBJ2-7; 9 bases are shared with TRBD1. This CDR3 has 13 residues. CDR1 SQVTM and CDR2 ANQGSEA come from the germline V gene. The J segment lost 2 bases and the V segment lost 5 bases, leaving 4 bases of the junction unmatched. Here the CDR3 DNA reads TGCAGCGTTTACCGGACAGGGGCCTACGAGCAGTACTTC. It specifies CSVYRTGAYEQYF.

The chain uses TRBV7-2 and TRBJ2-5; D is perhaps TRBD2 (5 bases). Germline CDR1 and CDR2: SGHTA and FQGNSA. This CDR3 region has 15 residues. V shed 4 bases and J shed 2 bases, with 14 bases lying between them. This CDR3 is CASSSAAGPQETQYF. The CDR3 DNA is TGTGCCAGCAGCTCAGCGGCAGGACCACAAGAGACCCAGTACTTC.

The chain combines TRBV2 with TRBJ1-5; D gene unclear. The CDR3 spans 13 residues. Germline V CDR1 and CDR2: SNHLY, FYNNEI. Trimming took off 5 bases at V and 6 bases at J, with 11 bases between the two ends. The DNA for the CDR3 is TGTGCCAGCAGTTCGGAGGTCGGTCAGCCCCAGCATTTT. Amino acid sequence: CASSSEVGQPQHF. The full variable domain, with the rest looked up from reference TRBV2 and TRBJ1-5, is EPEVTQTPSHQVTQMGQEVILRCVPISNHLYFYWYRQILGQKVEFLVSFYNNEISEKSEIFDDQFSVERPDGSNFTLKIRSTKLEDSAMYFCASSSEVGQPQHFGDGTRLSIL.

This rearrangement joins TRBV3-1 (or the pseudogene TRBV3-2) to TRBJ1-6; the D is unclear. CDR1 and CDR2 (germline): LGHDT, YNNKEL (reference sequence). The CDR3 is made up of 14 amino acids. Trimming took 0 bases from V and 10 from J, leaving 10 bases between them. CDR3 loop: CASSQDRKVSPLHF. The CDR3 bases are TGTGCCAGCAGCCAAGATCGGAAGGTCTCACCCCTCCACTTT.

The gene calls are TRBV6-2 or TRBV6-3 and TRBJ2-1, with 15 bases identical to TRBD2. The CDR3 is 16 amino acids. Looked up from germline, CDR1 is MNHEY and CDR2 is SVGEGT. After removal of 2 bases from V and 7 bases from J, the junction contained 3 bases not matched to a gene. CDR3 in amino acids: CASSYGTSGGFNEQFF. CDR3 coding DNA: TGTGCCAGCAGTTACGGGACTAGCGGGGGGTTTAATGAGCAGTTCTTC.

The V call is TRBV6-4, the J call TRBJ1-1; 11 positions agree with TRBD1. The V and J ends lost 4 bases and 6 bases, in that order; junction bases with no gene match: 7. CDR1 and CDR2 (germline): MRHNA, SNTAGT. The CDR3 contains 15 residues. In DNA form, the CDR3 reads TGTGCCAGCAGTGCAACCGGGACAGGGGGGGCTGAAGCTTTCTTT. Its protein is CASSATGTGGAEAFF.

This rearrangement joins TRBV5-1 to TRBJ1-4; TRBD1 matches 9 bases. V dropped 4 bases and J dropped 1; count of bases not matched to a gene: 8. Germline CDR1 and CDR2: SGHRS and YFSETQ. This CDR3 spans 17 amino acids. The CDR3 reads CASSAGQGKRTNEKLFF. CDR3 bases: TGCGCCAGCAGCGCTGGACAGGGGAAGAGAACTAATGAAAAACTGTTTTTT.

V gene TRBV7-2 combines with J gene TRBJ1-3; D not certain. There are 15 residues in the CDR3. V lost 5 bases, J lost 4 bases, and 15 bases lay in between. CDR1 is SGHTA and CDR2 is FQGNSA in the germline V gene. Here the CDR3 DNA reads TGTGCCAGCAGCGCAAGTGGGGAGCCCGGAAACACCATATATTTT. It yields the protein CASSASGEPGNTIYF. Together with reference TRBV7-2 and TRBJ1-3, the CDR3 gives the full variable domain: GAGVSQSPSNKVTEKGKDVELRCDPISGHTALYWYRQSLGQGLEFLIYFQGNSAPDKSGLPSDRFSAERTGGSVSTLTIQRTQQEDSAVYLCASSASGEPGNTIYFGEGSWLTVV.

This rearrangement joins TRBV9 to TRBJ1-5, with a possible D match to TRBD1 (6 bases). The CDR3 length is 14 residues. Germline V gene data show CDR1 as SGDLS and CDR2 as YYNGEE. The germline V and J ends were trimmed by 0 bases and 9 bases, with 13 bases remaining between them. The CDR3 DNA reads as TGTGCCAGCAGCGTAGGGTCAGGGGTCGGGCCCCAGCATTTT. It yields the protein CASSVGSGVGPQHF.

This clone was counted between two and nine times. The gene calls are TRBV3-1 (or the pseudogene TRBV3-2) and TRBJ1-1; D is possibly TRBD1 (5 bases). Germline V CDR1 and CDR2: LGHDT, YNNKEL (reference sequence). This CDR3 region has 14 residues. Trimming pared 4 bases from V and 4 bases from J, leaving 13 bases between. The chain's CDR3 is CASSRLGGGTEAFF. The CDR3 region has the DNA TGTGCCAGCAGCCGCTTGGGGGGGGGCACTGAAGCTTTCTTT.

The chain carries TRBV28 and TRBJ1-2; a weak D match, TRBD1 (5 bases). V lost 3 bases to trimming and J lost 6 bases, with 14 bases between them. This CDR3 is built from 14 residues. Germline assignment: CDR1 MDHEN and CDR2 SYDVKM. CDR3 sequence: CASSFPGQVDGYTF. CDR3 nucleotides: TGTGCCAGCAGTTTTCCAGGGCAGGTTGATGGCTACACCTTC.

The rearrangement uses TRBV28 and TRBJ2-7, with no clear D. V was pared by 3 bases and J by 4 bases, with 19 bases between. CDR1 MDHEN and CDR2 SYDVKM come from the germline V gene. This CDR3 has 16 amino acids. Here the CDR3 DNA reads TGTGCCAGCAGTTTGTTATCGGTTTCGCGATTATACGAGCAGTACTTC. As protein: CASSLLSVSRLYEQYF.

The V call is TRBV14, the J call TRBJ1-4; 9 bases are shared with TRBD1. In germline, CDR1 is SGHDN, CDR2 FVKESK. This CDR3 region has 15 residues. Unmatched junction bases numbered 2, after V lost 2 bases and J lost 4 bases. CDR3 bases: TGTGCCAGCAGCCAAACGACAGGGGGTAATGAAAAACTGTTTTTT. Translating it yields CASSQTTGGNEKLFF.

Concerning this clone itself: Mismatch with germline at one junction end may stem from a read error. CDR3 DNA: TGTGCCAGCAGCCAAAGGACAGGGATCTCCCCCCCGCATTTT. Translating it yields CASSQRTGISPPHF. The V gene is TRBV5-8, the J gene TRBJ1-5; 8 positions match TRBD1. This CDR3 comprises 14 residues. Germline V gives CDR1 SGHTS, CDR2 YDEGEE.

CDR3 nucleotides: TGTGCCAGCAGCCAAGATTGGGCCTTGACCTTC. Protein sequence: CASSQDWALTF. This chain joins TRBV3-1 (or the pseudogene TRBV3-2) and TRBJ1-2; D is ambiguous. Germline V gene data show CDR1 as LGHDT and CDR2 as YNNKEL (reference sequence). V was clipped by 0 bases and J by 14 bases, with 10 bases between them. The CDR3 contains 11 residues.

The rearrangement joins TRBV11-3 to TRBJ2-2, with D hard to call. The ends were cut back, 3 bases at V and 5 bases at J, with 7 bases in the middle. Germline CDR1 reads SGHNT; CDR2 reads YENEEA. CDR3 length: 13 residues. The CDR3 bases are TGTGCCAGCAGCTTGTCCGGGACCGGGGAGCTGTTTTTT. As protein: CASSLSGTGELFF.

The chain joins TRBV5-1 to TRBJ1-1, with a tentative D call TRBD1 (5 bases). The CDR3 runs to 14 residues. Germline CDR1 reads SGHRS; CDR2 reads YFSETQ. V gave up 1 base and J gave up 4 bases, with 11 bases separating them. The CDR3 here is CASSLSGQGTEAFF. The CDR3 bases are TGCGCCAGCAGCTTGAGTGGGCAGGGCACTGAAGCTTTCTTT.

The rearrangement joins TRBV10-3 to TRBJ1-5; TRBD1 agrees at 9 bases. V lost 8 bases, J lost 1 base, and 6 bases stayed unmatched. This CDR3 comprises 15 residues. CDR1 is ENHRY and CDR2 is SYGVKD in the germline V gene. CDR3: CAIAQTGGSNQPQHF. CDR3 bases: TGTGCCATCGCCCAGACAGGGGGGAGCAATCAGCCCCAGCATTTT.